A selection of T cell receptor beta chains follows, all from one sample in a study of blood T cell repertoires in COVID-19. Sequencing was performed with immunoSEQ multiplex PCR; in TCRdb, only in-frame clones are kept and a portion is missing. The table includes 90,000 to 120,000 clones, about four fifths detected once. The specimen was peripheral blood. These receptors were collected from a woman in her seventies with acute or convalescent COVID-19. Each CDR3 is given with its conserved first and last residue. A D gene is named only where the DNA matches it firmly. A clone size is listed for some rows: how often the clone was seen (once, few, many), or a class if it is expanded.

clone size	V gene	J gene	D gene	CDR3 DNA	CDR3 protein
NA	TRBV19	TRBJ1-5	NA	TGTGCCAGTAGTATAGGACAGACCTCTTATCAGCCCCAGCATTTT	CASSIGQTSYQPQHF
NA	TRBV7-2	TRBJ2-3	TRBD2	TGTGCCAGCAGCTTCCTTACCTCGGCTAGCGGGATCACAGATACGCAGTATTTT	CASSFLTSASGITDTQYF
NA	TRBV6-2/TRBV6-3	TRBJ1-4	NA	TGTGCCAGCAGTTACTTAAAACAGGTCCGCGGGGGAAAACTGTTTTTT	CASSYLKQVRGGKLFF
once	TRBV28	TRBJ2-1	TRBD1	TGTGCCAGCAGTTTAGCCGGGACAGGGGGAATTGAGCAGTTCTTC	CASSLAGTGGIEQFF
NA	TRBV28	TRBJ2-3	TRBD2	TGTGCCAGCAGTACCAGCGGGAGAGGGGCAGATACGCAGTATTTT	CASSTSGRGADTQYF
once	TRBV10-1	TRBJ1-1	TRBD1	TGCGCCAGCAGTGGGGGACAGGGTGAAGCTTTCTTT	CASSGGQGEAFF
NA	TRBV5-1	TRBJ2-1	NA	TGCGCCAGCAGCTTTAGCGGAAGTACTGAGCAGTTCTTC	CASSFSGSTEQFF
NA	TRBV28	TRBJ2-1	NA	TGTGCCACCCTGGTGGGGGGGGGCGGGAGAGCCTACAATGAGCAGTTCTTC	CATLVGGGGRAYNEQFF
NA	TRBV14	TRBJ2-2	TRBD2	TGTGCCAGCAGCCGACGACTAGCGGGGGGCCGTGACACCGGGGAGCTGTTTTTT	CASSRRLAGGRDTGELFF
NA	TRBV4-3	TRBJ1-1	NA	TGCGCCAGCAGCCAAGTGGGGGGAGGTGTCACTGAAGCTTTCTTT	CASSQVGGGVTEAFF
NA	TRBV6-5	TRBJ2-1	NA	TGTGCCAGCAGTTCTAGCATTGAGCAGTTCTTC	CASSSSIEQFF
NA	TRBV7-9	TRBJ1-1	NA	TGTGCCAGCAGCGCCGAGGGATATTTGAACACTGAAGCTTTCTTT	CASSAEGYLNTEAFF
NA	TRBV6-1	TRBJ1-5	NA	TGTGCCAGCAGTGACCGGACAGGCAATCAGCCCCAGCATTTT	CASSDRTGNQPQHF
NA	TRBV6-2/TRBV6-3	TRBJ1-2	NA	TGTGCCAGCAGTTTTCCGCAGTATCCGGGGTACGGCTATGGCTACACCTTC	CASSFPQYPGYGYGYTF
NA	TRBV2	TRBJ2-5	NA	TGTGCCAGCTCCGGGGGGCCCGGCGCTGAGACCCAGTACTTC	CASSGGPGAETQYF
once	TRBV2	TRBJ2-7	NA	TGTGCCAGCCGGGACAACGCGTACGAGCAGTACTTC	CASRDNAYEQYF
NA	TRBV2	TRBJ1-3	NA	TGTGCCAGCAGCGAACAGGGTTCGGAAGGAAACACCATATATTTT	CASSEQGSEGNTIYF
NA	TRBV7-8	TRBJ2-1	TRBD2	TGTGCCAGCAGCTTAGGGAGCGGGGGGCGCAATGAGCAGTTCTTC	CASSLGSGGRNEQFF
NA	TRBV7-9	TRBJ1-3	NA	TGTGCCAGCAGTTCCCAGGGAAACACCATATATTTT	CASSSQGNTIYF
NA	TRBV5-6	TRBJ1-1	NA	TGTGCCAGCAGCTTGGGGGGCCTGAACACTGAAGCTTTCTTT	CASSLGGLNTEAFF
NA	TRBV5-1	TRBJ2-2	TRBD1	TGCGCCAGCAGCTGGGGACAGGGGGCTGGCACCGGGGAGCTGTTTTTT	CASSWGQGAGTGELFF
NA	TRBV12-3/TRBV12-4	TRBJ1-2	TRBD1	TGTGCCAGCAGCCTGGACAGGAACTATGGCTACACCTTC	CASSLDRNYGYTF
few	TRBV6-2/TRBV6-3	TRBJ2-7	TRBD2	TGTGCCAGCAGTTACTCGATAGTCTTGACTAGCGGGAGCTACGAGCAGTACTTC	CASSYSIVLTSGSYEQYF
NA	TRBV11-2	TRBJ2-1	NA	TGTGCCAGCAGCTTAGATCCCCTGACAGCTTACCCCTACAATGAGCAGTTCTTC	CASSLDPLTAYPYNEQFF
NA	TRBV24-1	TRBJ2-1	TRBD1	TGTGCCACCAGTGATTTGGGGACAGGGATCAATGAGCAGTTCTTC	CATSDLGTGINEQFF
NA	TRBV27	TRBJ2-7	NA	TGTGCCAGCAGCTTCTCCTCGGGAGCTTCTTACGAGCAGTACTTC	CASSFSSGASYEQYF
NA	TRBV10-3	TRBJ2-7	TRBD1	TGTGCCATCGGAGAGACAGGGGGCGTTTACGAGCAGTACTTC	CAIGETGGVYEQYF
NA	TRBV28	TRBJ2-7	TRBD1	TGTGCCAGCAGTTACTCTGGACAGGGAGTCTACGAGCAGTACTTC	CASSYSGQGVYEQYF
NA	TRBV3-1/TRBV3-2	TRBJ2-7	TRBD2	TGTGCCAGCAGCCAAGATGAGACTAGCGGTTCCTACGAGCAGTACTTC	CASSQDETSGSYEQYF
NA	TRBV30	TRBJ1-5	NA	TGTGCCTGGAGTGTAGAGGGTCCATATAGCAATCAGCCCCAGCATTTT	CAWSVEGPYSNQPQHF
once	TRBV6-6	TRBJ2-5	NA	TGTGCCAGCAGTACACCTGGGCCGGGGTCACGGGAGACCCAGTACTTC	CASSTPGPGSRETQYF
NA	TRBV19	TRBJ1-4	TRBD1	TGTGCCAGTAGTCCACGCGGACAGGGGGCGGCTCTCGGTCTCGAAAAACTGTTTTTT	CASSPRGQGAALGLEKLFF
NA	TRBV28	TRBJ1-1	NA	TGTGCCAGCAGTCCCAGGCGGGCGAACACTGAAGCTTTCTTT	CASSPRRANTEAFF
NA	TRBV21-1	TRBJ1-5	NA	TGTGCCAGCAGCCTTGAGGGGGATCAGCCCCAGCATTTT	CASSLEGDQPQHF
NA	TRBV18	TRBJ1-4	NA	TGTGCCAGCTCACCGGGTGGGGGCGAAAAACTGTTTTTT	CASSPGGGEKLFF